This TCR beta chain was sequenced during a study of blood T cell repertoires in COVID-19. Cohorts were assigned according to the clinical history that participants reported. For recovered donors of Cohort 3, there were two negative PCRs, clearance, or symptom resolution. Using immunoSEQ multiplex PCR, the repertoire was profiled, and TCRdb retains in-frame clones only, with some absent. Among some 180,000 clones listed, approximately 85% were seen once. The length of the CDR3 is 15 residues. Trimming stripped 2 bases from V and 6 bases from J, with 15 bases between. Germline lookup yields CDR1 MNHEY and CDR2 SMNVEV (reference sequence).

The sequence was obtained from a man aged 35 to 55 who had recovered from COVID-19. Sequencing was carried out using PBMCs or T cells enriched from blood (not recorded which). The rearrangement links TRBV27 to TRBJ2-3; a weak D match, TRBD2 (5 bases). The CDR3 region is CASSLSGRGWDTQYF. CDR3 bases: TGTGCCAGCAGTTTAAGTGGGAGAGGGTGGGATACGCAGTATTTT.